This T cell receptor beta chain came from a study of low-dose radiotherapy and immunotherapy resistance in tumors. Study details: Every day for four cycles from cycle 1 day 1, patients took 300 mg of oral aspirin.

The CDR3 contains 11 residues. Germline values: CDR1 SGHVS, CDR2 FNYEAQ. Trimming took 0 bases from V and 6 from J, leaving 0 bases between them. Time point specified: after trial treatment. The treatment denotes: LDRT plus nivolumab, ipilimumab, low-dose cyclophosphamide and aspirin (RACIN trial). Low-dose radiotherapy, low-dose cyclophosphamide, aspirin, ipilimumab and nivolumab were all given to the donors. Eligible patients bore advanced solid tumors devoid of tumor-infiltrating lymphocytes. This clonotype has a count of ten or more. TRAV- and TRBV-specific primers were used for first-strand cDNA, which covered alpha and beta chains. Amplification, which lasted around 22 PCR cycles, used a constant-region primer and V-primer adapter to amplify TCRs. Amplifying the isolated mRNA was done by in vitro transcription. Each CDR3 protein is one row after TCRdb ran MiXCR on the reads. The table includes roughly 95,000 distinct CDR3 sequences, around a fifth detected once.

The material was PBMCs, obtained after low-dose radiotherapy plus immunotherapy. J is TRBJ2-1 and V is TRBV7-6; D gene ambiguous. This clonotype was obtained from a female donor with ovarian cancer. CDR3 sequence reads: CASSLANEQFF. CDR3 nucleotides: TGTGCCAGCAGCTTAGCCAATGAGCAGTTCTTC.